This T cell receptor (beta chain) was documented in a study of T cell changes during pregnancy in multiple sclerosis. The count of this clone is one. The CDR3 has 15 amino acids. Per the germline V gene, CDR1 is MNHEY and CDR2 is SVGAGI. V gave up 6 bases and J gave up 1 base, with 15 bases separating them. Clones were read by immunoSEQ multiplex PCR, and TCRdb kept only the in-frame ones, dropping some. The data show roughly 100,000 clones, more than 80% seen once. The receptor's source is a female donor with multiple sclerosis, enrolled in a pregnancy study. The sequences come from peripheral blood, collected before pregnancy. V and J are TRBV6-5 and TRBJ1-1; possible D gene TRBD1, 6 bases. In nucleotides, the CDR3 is TGTGCCAGCAGACGGACTGACAGGACGAACACTGAAGCTTTCTTT. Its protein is CASRRTDRTNTEAFF.